The 12 T cell receptor beta chains below all came from one sample that was sequenced in a study of T-cell reconstitution after alpha-beta-depleted transplantation in children. Preparation of the TCRbeta library used unique molecular identifiers. A single record per CDR3 protein comes from TCRdb applying MiXCR to the PCR reads. This sample has approximately 510,000 distinct CDR3 sequences; roughly 18% occur once, and the top ten carry around 3.3%. The source was PBMCs from the stem cell graft donor, collected from the stem cell graft. These receptor sequences come from a human donor who donated a stem cell graft to a child with acute lymphoblastic leukemia.

The gene calls are TRBV12-3 or TRBV12-4 and TRBJ1-1; the D gene is possibly TRBD1 (6 bases). This CDR3 has 15 residues. V gave up 5 bases and J gave up 5 bases, with 18 bases separating them. CDR3 sequence (DNA): TGTGCCAGCAGTAGATCCGGGACAAAGGATACTGAAGCTTTCTTT. Its protein is CASSRSGTKDTEAFF.

This clonotype has just a few counts. The chain links TRBV6-1 to TRBJ1-6; 7 nucleotides align to TRBD1. CDR1 MNHNS and CDR2 SASEGT come from the germline V gene. This CDR3 contains 14 residues. V was clipped by 7 bases and J by 7 bases; unmatched bases: 7. The CDR3 protein is CASTRDSANSPLHF. Here the CDR3 DNA reads TGTGCCAGCACCCGGGACAGCGCGAATTCACCCCTCCACTTT.

The rearrangement joins TRBV20-1 to TRBJ1-1; D call uncertain. CDR1 and CDR2 (germline): DFQATT, SNEGSKA (reference sequence). V was clipped by 3 bases and J by 0 bases, with 11 bases between them. The CDR3 extends over 14 amino acids. In nucleotides, the CDR3 is TGCAGTGCTAGGTTCAGACACCTGAACACTGAAGCTTTCTTT. Translating gives CSARFRHLNTEAFF.

The chain joins TRBV4-1 to TRBJ1-1, with D tentatively TRBD1 (5 bases). Trimming shortened V by 1 base and J by 1 base, and 10 bases separated the two germline ends. Germline-derived CDR1 and CDR2 are MGHRA and YSYEKL. CDR3 length: 15 amino acids. CDR3 sequence reads: CASSQGGAANTEAFF. Here the CDR3 DNA reads TGCGCCAGCAGCCAAGGGGGCGCGGCGAACACTGAAGCTTTCTTT.

The chain combines TRBV27 with TRBJ2-7, with 7 positions matching TRBD2. There are 14 residues in the CDR3. J lost 7 bases, V lost 5 bases, and 11 bases had no gene match. CDR1 and CDR2 from the germline V gene are MNHEY and SMNVEV (reference sequence). In nucleotides, the CDR3 is TGTGCCAGCAGTCTCCTCTTGGACGGGGGGGAGCAGTACTTC. As protein: CASSLLLDGGEQYF.

This clonotype was counted between two and nine times. The chain recombines TRBV11-2 with TRBJ2-1; the D is unclear. Germline assignment: CDR1 SGHAT and CDR2 FQNNGV. The CDR3 contains 13 residues. With 6 bases removed from V and 5 bases from J, the gap between germline ends came to 11 bases. CDR3 bases: TGTGCCAGCAGTAATCTCTTAAACAATGAGCAGTTCTTC. This encodes CASSNLLNNEQFF.

This clonotype was found a few times. V is TRBV12-3 or TRBV12-4 and J is TRBJ2-7; 9 bases line up with TRBD1. J lost 3 bases, V lost 1 base, and 4 bases had no gene match. This CDR3 has 15 residues. The CDR3 is CASSLGPDRGYEQYF. As DNA, the CDR3 is TGTGCCAGCAGTTTAGGTCCGGACAGGGGCTACGAGCAGTACTTC.

The chain recombines TRBV29-1 with TRBJ2-7; D may be TRBD2 (6 bases). The CDR3 has 13 residues. V was trimmed by 7 bases and J by 0 bases, leaving 13 bases between them. Germline V gene lookup returns CDR1 SQVTM and CDR2 ANQGSEA. CDR3 DNA: TGCAGCGGGGGTGGGGGGAGCTCCTACGAGCAGTACTTC. It translates to CSGGGGSSYEQYF.

About this clonotype itself: In this CDR3 the conserved last residue, phenylalanine or tryptophan, is missing, so a read error is likely. The V call is TRBV27, the J call TRBJ2-7; 8 bases align to TRBD2. CDR3 length equals 13 residues. J was trimmed by 3 bases and V by 6 bases; bases with no gene match: 4. CDR1 is MNHEY and CDR2 is SMNVEV in the germline V gene (reference sequence). CDR3 amino acids: CASRFTSGYEQYL. The CDR3 coding sequence is TGTGCCAGCAGATTTACTAGCGGCTACGAGCAGTACTTG.

The CDR3 loop is CASSPRRRVNTEAFF. CDR3 in DNA: TGTGCCAGCAGCCCCCGGCGCAGAGTGAACACTGAAGCTTTCTTT. The chain recombines TRBV3-1 with TRBJ1-1; no clear D. V was pared by 4 bases and J by 0 bases, with 12 bases between. The CDR3 runs to 15 residues. Germline-derived CDR1 and CDR2 are LGHDT and YNNKEL (reference sequence).

This clonotype was detected only a few times. The chain recombines TRBV21-1 with TRBJ2-5; TRBD2, as called in the table, went unchecked against the DNA. TRBV21-1 is described as a pseudogene. CDR3 length: 17 residues. In nucleotides, the CDR3 is TGTGCCAGCAGCAAAGCAACTAGCGGGAGACTACAAGAGACCCAGTACTTC. It is translated as CASSKATSGRLQETQYF.

This clonotype has just a few counts. This rearrangement joins TRBV27 to TRBJ1-5; no clear D. The germline V gene has CDR1 MNHEY and CDR2 SMNVEV (reference sequence). V lost 6 bases and J 6 bases, leaving 15 bases between the germline ends. This CDR3 has 14 amino acids. The CDR3 reads CASRERGGFQPQHF. In DNA, the CDR3 is TGTGCCAGCAGGGAGCGGGGTGGGTTTCAGCCCCAGCATTTT.